The sequence of this TCR beta chain was determined in a study of neurological immune-mediated disorders. Sequencing of 15-18 subjects in each run yielded over 170 million TCR-beta sequences. TCRdb fed the 5' RACE reads into MiXCR, producing one record per CDR3 protein. The sample comprises approximately 52,000 distinct CDR3 sequences, approximately 3.3% of which are singletons, and approximately 6.3% rests with the top ten. This clonotype was seen at least ten times. Its antigen is not known. Study-level points and caveats: Phylogenetic grouping put 18 of 34 multiple sclerosis patients' repertoires into one related-CDR3 cluster, a possible signature.

The CDR3 consists of 16 residues. Germline V lookup: CDR1 SGHRS, CDR2 YFSETQ. The V end lost 4 bases, the J end lost 4 bases, and 15 bases lay between the germline ends. The sequence came from a man aged 35 to 55 with multiple sclerosis. The chain combines TRBV5-1 with TRBJ2-6; D is unresolved. The sample consisted of PBMCs. The CDR3 is CASSPGASVGANVLTF. DNA of the CDR3: TGCGCCAGCAGCCCCGGAGCCTCTGTAGGGGCCAACGTCCTGACTTTC.